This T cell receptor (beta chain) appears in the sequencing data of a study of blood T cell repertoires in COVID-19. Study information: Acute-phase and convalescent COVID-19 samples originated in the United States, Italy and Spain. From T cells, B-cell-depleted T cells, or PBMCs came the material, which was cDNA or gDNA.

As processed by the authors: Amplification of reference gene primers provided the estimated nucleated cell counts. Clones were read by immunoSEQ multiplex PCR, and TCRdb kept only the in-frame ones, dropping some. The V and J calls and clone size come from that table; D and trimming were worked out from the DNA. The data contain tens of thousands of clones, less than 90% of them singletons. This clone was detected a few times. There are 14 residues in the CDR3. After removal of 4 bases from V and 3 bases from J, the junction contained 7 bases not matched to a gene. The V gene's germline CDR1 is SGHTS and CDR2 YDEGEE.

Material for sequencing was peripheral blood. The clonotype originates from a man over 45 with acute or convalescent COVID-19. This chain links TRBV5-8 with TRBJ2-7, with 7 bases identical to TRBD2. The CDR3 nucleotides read TGTGCCAGCAGCCGTCAGGGAGGGGTCTACGAGCAGTACTTC. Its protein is CASSRQGGVYEQYF.